The rows below give T cell receptor beta chains drawn from one sample of a study of cytomegalovirus exposure and HLA in healthy donors. Produced via immunoSEQ multiplex PCR; TCRdb's table is partial and in-frame only. The profile shows 5,500 to 8,000 clones, 51% of them singletons. The specimen was PBMCs. All receptors come from a man aged 30 to 45 in good health and CMV-seropositive. The CDR3 runs from the conserved cysteine through the conserved F or W. Size values are once, few and many counts, or a class for expanded clones, and some rows have none.

v_gene	abundance	CDR3aa
TRBV25-1	NA	CASSDLDNYNEQFF
TRBV29-1	NA	CSVGGGSNQPQHF
TRBV25-1	few	CASSDRAQAYEQYF
TRBV6-5	few	CASSRTGTGYGYTF
TRBV14	NA	CASSPTGKLFF
TRBV9	once	CASSVGGQTEAFF
TRBV14	NA	CASSQIGGFGTDTQYF
TRBV30	NA	CAWSDWQETQYF
TRBV6-5	NA	CASKRGLGGETQYF
TRBV20-1	NA	CSAREAYGYTF
TRBV6-5	few	CASSPRQVRNNEQFF
TRBV7-2	few	CASSPNLREQYF
TRBV6-5	NA	CASSYSSVTEAFF
TRBV6-5	few	CASSYRRGMGYEQYF
TRBV11-2	NA	CASSLGRDRNTIYF
TRBV29-1	NA	CSVEDEGLAGGLPLNEQFF
TRBV6-4	medium-sized	CASSEGQGADTQYF
TRBV6-1	few	CAARDRGNTEAFF
TRBV10-3	NA	CAISDVLMDSLTTGGGEKLFF
TRBV30	few	CAWSRTVNTEAFF
TRBV29-1	NA	CSVETGGQPQHF
TRBV25-1	NA	CASSATGGTEAFF
TRBV9	NA	CASSVDSLNSPLHF
TRBV29-1	NA	CSVESGANYGYTF
TRBV5-4	NA	CASSLRSPPVSF
TRBV9	few	CASSSAGGGDENEQFF
TRBV5-4	few	CASSWVAGDYGYTF
TRBV27	NA	CASSTYDSYEQYF
TRBV5-6	few	CASSNGVTYEQYF
TRBV9	NA	CASSASPGQYYGYTF
TRBV12-5	NA	CASGPGGPDRAHEQYF
TRBV30	NA	CAWAPGQDAFF
TRBV25-1	medium-sized	CASSERQVKGETQYF
TRBV29-1	NA	CSVLSGANVLTF
TRBV29-1	NA	CSVVLYNEQFF
TRBV10-3	large	CAISDVAGNTGELFF
TRBV9	NA	CASSVGGGGTEAFF
TRBV30	NA	CAWSKKTEAFF
TRBV29-1	medium-sized	CSVQADYGYTF
TRBV7-6	once	CASSSLSKGARTEAFF
TRBV10-2	NA	CASSSTGRIRTGELFF
TRBV7-8	NA	CASSPRGEISGNTIYF
TRBV9	few	CASSVFGAGTDTQYF
TRBV29-1	NA	CSGVDSSTNEKLFF
TRBV10-1	NA	CASSDLAGDTGELFF
TRBV6-5	medium-sized	CASSYSLTGPYEQYF
TRBV29-1	NA	CSVEGPPRDNEQFF
TRBV5-1	few	CASGTGGSPETQYF
TRBV25-1	NA	CASSESLAGAHEQYF
TRBV27	few	CASRQGAGEAFF
TRBV29-1	few	CSVVALAGMGEQYF
TRBV29-1	few	CSVAGTLPEKLFF
TRBV6-4	few	CASSDSDRNTGELFF
TRBV5-1	NA	CASSLLGEAGELFF
TRBV13	NA	CASSLGRNGYTF
TRBV9	few	CASSVAYRGDEQYF
TRBV2	NA	CASSEPSGLAGEYYEQYF
TRBV4-1	NA	CASSQDPPTVISQETQYF
TRBV9	NA	CASSPTSGSSYEQYF
TRBV5-1	NA	CASSSAPGGEKLFF